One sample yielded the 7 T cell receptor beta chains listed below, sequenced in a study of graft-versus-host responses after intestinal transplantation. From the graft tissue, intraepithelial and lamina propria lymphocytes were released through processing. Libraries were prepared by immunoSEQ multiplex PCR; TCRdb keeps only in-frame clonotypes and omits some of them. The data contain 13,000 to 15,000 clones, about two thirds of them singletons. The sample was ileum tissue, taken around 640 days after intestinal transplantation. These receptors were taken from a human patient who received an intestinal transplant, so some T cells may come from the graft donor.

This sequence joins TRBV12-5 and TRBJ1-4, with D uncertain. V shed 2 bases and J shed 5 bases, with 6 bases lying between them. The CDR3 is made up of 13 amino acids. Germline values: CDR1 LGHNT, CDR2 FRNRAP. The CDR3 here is CASGLHTNEKLFF. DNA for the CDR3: TGTGCTAGTGGTTTGCACACAAATGAAAAACTGTTTTTT.

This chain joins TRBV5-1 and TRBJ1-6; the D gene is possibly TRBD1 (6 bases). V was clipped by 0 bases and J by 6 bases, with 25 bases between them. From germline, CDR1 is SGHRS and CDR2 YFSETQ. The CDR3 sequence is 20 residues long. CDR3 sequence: CASSLDLRGFGNSGNSPLHF. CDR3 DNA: TGCGCCAGCAGCTTGGACCTGAGGGGGTTTGGCAATTCGGGTAATTCACCCCTCCACTTT.

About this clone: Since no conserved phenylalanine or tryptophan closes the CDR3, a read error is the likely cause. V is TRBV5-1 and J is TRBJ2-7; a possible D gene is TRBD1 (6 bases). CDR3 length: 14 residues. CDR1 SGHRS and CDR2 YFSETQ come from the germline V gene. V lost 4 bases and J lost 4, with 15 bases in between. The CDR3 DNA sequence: TGCGCCAGCAGCAAATCACAGGGCCAGTACGAGCAGTACCTC. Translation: CASSKSQGQYEQYL.

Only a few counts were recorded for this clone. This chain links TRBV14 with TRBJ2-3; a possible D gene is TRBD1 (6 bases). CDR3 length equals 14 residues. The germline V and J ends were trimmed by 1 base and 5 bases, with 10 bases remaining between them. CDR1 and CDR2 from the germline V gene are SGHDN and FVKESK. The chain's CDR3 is CASSQGTVQDTQYF. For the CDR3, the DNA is TGTGCCAGCAGCCAAGGGACAGTACAAGATACGCAGTATTTT.

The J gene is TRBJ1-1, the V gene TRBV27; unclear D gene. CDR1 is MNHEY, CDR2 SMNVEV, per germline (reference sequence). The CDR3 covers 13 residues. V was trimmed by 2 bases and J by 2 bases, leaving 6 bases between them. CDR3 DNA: TGTGCCAGCAGTTTAACAGTCAACACTGAAGCTTTCTTT. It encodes CASSLTVNTEAFF.

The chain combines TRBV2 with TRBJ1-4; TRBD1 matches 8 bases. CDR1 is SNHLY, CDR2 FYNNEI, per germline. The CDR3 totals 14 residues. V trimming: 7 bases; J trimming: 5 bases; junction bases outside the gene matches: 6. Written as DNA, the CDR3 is TGTGCCAGCATTGGACAGGGAGGAAATGAAAAACTGTTTTTT. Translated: CASIGQGGNEKLFF.

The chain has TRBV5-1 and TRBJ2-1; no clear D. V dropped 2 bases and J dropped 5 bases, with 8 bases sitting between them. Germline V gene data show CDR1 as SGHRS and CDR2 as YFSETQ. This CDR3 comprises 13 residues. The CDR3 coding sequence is TGCGCCAGCAGCTTATACTATAACAATGAGCAGTTCTTC. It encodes CASSLYYNNEQFF.